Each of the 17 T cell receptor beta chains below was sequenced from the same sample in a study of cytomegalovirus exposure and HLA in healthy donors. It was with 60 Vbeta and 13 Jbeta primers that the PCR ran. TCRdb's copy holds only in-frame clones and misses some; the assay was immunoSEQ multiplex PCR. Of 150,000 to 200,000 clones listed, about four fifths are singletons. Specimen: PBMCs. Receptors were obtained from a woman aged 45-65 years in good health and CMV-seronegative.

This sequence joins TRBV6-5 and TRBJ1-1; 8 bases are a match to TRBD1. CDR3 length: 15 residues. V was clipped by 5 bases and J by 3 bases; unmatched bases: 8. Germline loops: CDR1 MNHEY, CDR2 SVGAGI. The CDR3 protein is CASSREDRDDTEAFF. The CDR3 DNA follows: TGTGCCAGCAGTCGAGAGGACAGGGACGACACTGAAGCTTTCTTT.

The CDR3 DNA follows: TGTGCCAGCAGCTATGGTGGGACTAGCACAGATACGCAGTATTTT. This sequence encodes CASSYGGTSTDTQYF. The J gene is TRBJ2-3, the V gene TRBV7-6; weak D call: TRBD2 (6 bases). Looked up from germline, CDR1 is SGHVS and CDR2 is FNYEAQ. V was trimmed by 4 bases and J by 0 bases, leaving 11 bases between them. This CDR3 is built from 15 residues.

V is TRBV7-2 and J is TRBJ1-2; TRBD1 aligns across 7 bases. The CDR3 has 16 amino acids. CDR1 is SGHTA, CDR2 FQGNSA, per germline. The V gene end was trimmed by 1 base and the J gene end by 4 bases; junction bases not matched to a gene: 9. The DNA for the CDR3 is TGTGCCAGCAGCTTAGGGGGGACAGAGAGTAGCTATGGCTACACCTTC. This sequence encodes CASSLGGTESSYGYTF. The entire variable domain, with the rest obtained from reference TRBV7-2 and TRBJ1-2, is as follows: GAGVSQSPSNKVTEKGKDVELRCDPISGHTALYWYRQSLGQGLEFLIYFQGNSAPDKSGLPSDRFSAERTGGSVSTLTIQRTQQEDSAVYLCASSLGGTESSYGYTFGSGTRLTVV.

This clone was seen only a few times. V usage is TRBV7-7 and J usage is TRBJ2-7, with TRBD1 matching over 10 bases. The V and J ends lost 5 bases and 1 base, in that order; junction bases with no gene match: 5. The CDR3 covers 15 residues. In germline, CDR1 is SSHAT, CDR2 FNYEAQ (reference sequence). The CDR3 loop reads CASSPGTGDSYEQYF. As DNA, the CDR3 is TGTGCCAGCAGCCCCGGGACAGGGGATTCCTACGAGCAGTACTTC.

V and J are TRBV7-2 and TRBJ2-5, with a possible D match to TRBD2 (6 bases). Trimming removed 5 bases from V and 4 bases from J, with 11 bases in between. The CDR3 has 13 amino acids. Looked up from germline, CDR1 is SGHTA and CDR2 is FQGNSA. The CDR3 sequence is CASSRGLLETQYF. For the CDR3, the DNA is TGTGCCAGCAGCCGGGGACTCCTAGAGACCCAGTACTTC. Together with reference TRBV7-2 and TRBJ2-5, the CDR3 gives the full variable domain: GAGVSQSPSNKVTEKGKDVELRCDPISGHTALYWYRQSLGQGLEFLIYFQGNSAPDKSGLPSDRFSAERTGGSVSTLTIQRTQQEDSAVYLCASSRGLLETQYFGPGTRLLVL.

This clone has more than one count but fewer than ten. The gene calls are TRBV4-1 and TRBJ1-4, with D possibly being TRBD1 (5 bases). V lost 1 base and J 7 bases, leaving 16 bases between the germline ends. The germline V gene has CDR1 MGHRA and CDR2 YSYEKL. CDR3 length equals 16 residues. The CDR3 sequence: CASSQGVGRALEKLFF. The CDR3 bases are TGCGCCAGCAGCCAAGGAGTTGGCAGGGCCCTTGAAAAACTGTTTTTT.

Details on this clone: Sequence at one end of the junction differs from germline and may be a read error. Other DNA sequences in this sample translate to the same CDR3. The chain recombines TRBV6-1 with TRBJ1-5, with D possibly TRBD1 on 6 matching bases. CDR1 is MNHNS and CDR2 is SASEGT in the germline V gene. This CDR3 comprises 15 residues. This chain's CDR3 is CASTVTGISNQPQHF. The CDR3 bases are TGTGCCAGCACCGTCACAGGGATCAGCAATCAGCCTCAGCATTTT.

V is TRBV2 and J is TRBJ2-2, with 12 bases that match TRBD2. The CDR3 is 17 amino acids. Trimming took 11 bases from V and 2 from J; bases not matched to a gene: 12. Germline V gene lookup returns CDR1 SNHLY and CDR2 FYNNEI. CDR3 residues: CALAWTSGAGNTGELFF. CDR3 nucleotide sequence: TGTGCCCTTGCCTGGACTAGCGGGGCCGGCAACACCGGGGAGCTGTTTTTT.

Written as DNA, the CDR3 is TGCGCCAGCAGCTTGGGCGGGAGGGCTTACGAGCAGTACTTC. Translated, it gives CASSLGGRAYEQYF. The rearrangement uses TRBV5-1 and TRBJ2-5, with 9 bases that match TRBD2. The closer fit of TRBJ2-7 to the DNA end suggests the J call may be wrong. Germline loops: CDR1 SGHRS, CDR2 YFSETQ. The CDR3 length is 14 residues.

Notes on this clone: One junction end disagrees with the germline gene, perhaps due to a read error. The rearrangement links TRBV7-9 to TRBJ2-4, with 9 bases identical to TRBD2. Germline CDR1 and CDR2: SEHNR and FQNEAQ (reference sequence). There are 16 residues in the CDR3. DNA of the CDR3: TGTTCCAGCAGCCCTTGGACTAGCGTAGGCAAAAACATTCAGTACTTC. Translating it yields CSSSPWTSVGKNIQYF.

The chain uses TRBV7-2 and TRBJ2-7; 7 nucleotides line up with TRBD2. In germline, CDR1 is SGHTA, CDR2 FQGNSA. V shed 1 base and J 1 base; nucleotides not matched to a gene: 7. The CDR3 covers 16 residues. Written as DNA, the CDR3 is TGTGCCAGCAGCTTAGTATTGGCTAGCGGATCCTACGAGCAGTACTTC. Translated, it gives CASSLVLASGSYEQYF.

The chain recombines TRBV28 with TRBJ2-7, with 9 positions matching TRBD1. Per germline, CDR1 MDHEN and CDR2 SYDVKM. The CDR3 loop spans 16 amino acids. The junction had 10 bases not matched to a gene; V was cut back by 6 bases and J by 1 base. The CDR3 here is CASSTPGTGISYEQYF. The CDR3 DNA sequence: TGTGCCAGCAGCACGCCGGGGACAGGGATTTCCTACGAGCAGTACTTC. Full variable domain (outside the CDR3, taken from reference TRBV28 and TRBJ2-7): DVKVTQSSRYLVKRTGEKVFLECVQDMDHENMFWYRQDPGLGLRLIYFSYDVKMKEKGDIPEGYSVSREKKERFSLILESASTNQTSMYLCASSTPGTGISYEQYFGPGTRLTVT.

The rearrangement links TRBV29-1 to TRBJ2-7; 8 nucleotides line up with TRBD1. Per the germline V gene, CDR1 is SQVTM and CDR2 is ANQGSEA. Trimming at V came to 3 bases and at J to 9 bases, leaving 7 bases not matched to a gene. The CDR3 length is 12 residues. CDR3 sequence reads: CSVDRGRMGQYF. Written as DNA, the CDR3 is TGCAGCGTTGACAGGGGGCGAATGGGGCAGTACTTC.

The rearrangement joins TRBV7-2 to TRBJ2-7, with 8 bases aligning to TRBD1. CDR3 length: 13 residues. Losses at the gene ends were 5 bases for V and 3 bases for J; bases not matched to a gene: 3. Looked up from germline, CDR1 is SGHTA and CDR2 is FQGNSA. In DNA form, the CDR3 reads TGTGCCAGCAGCCCCGGACAGGGCTACGAGCAGTACTTC. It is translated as CASSPGQGYEQYF.

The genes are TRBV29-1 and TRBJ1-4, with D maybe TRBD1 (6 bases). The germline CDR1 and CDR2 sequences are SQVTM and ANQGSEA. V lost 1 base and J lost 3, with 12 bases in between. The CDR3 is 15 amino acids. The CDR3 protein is CSVEVRGQPNEKLFF. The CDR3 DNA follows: TGCAGCGTTGAAGTCCGTGGACAGCCTAATGAAAAACTGTTTTTT.

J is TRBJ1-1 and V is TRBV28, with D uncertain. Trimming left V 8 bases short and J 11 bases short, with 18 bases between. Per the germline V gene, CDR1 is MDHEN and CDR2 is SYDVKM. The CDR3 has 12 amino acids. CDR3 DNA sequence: TGTGCCAGCCTTGGTCAGAGCGGAAGGGCTTTCTTT. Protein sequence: CASLGQSGRAFF.

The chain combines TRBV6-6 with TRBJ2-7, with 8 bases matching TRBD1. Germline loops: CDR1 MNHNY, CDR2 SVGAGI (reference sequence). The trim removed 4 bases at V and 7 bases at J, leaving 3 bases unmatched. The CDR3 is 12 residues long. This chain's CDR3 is CASSFTGGEQYF. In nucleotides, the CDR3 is TGTGCCAGCAGTTTCACAGGGGGAGAGCAGTACTTC.